The T cell receptor (beta chain) described here comes from a study of cytomegalovirus exposure and HLA in healthy donors. Study details: Early released data comprised some 91 million unique TCRs from HLA-typed donors.

Study results and limitations: The authors later found most CMV-associated TCR beta chains appeared HLA-restricted. Within an earlier analysis, most TCR beta V segments proved productive either about 90% or about 30% of the time.

Concerning this clone: Its antigen is still unknown.

Use of 60 Vbeta and 13 Jbeta primers characterized the PCR. The repertoire was sequenced with immunoSEQ multiplex PCR; TCRdb's copy has only in-frame clones and lacks some. The data show approximately 110,000 clones, with 65% to 80% seen just once and 4.8% held by the top ten. The V and J ends lost 5 bases and 5 bases, in that order; junction bases with no gene match: 7. The CDR3 covers 16 residues. CDR1 LNHDA and CDR2 SQIVND come from the germline V gene (reference sequence). The rearrangement links TRBV19 to TRBJ2-2; 11 bases map to TRBD1. The sequenced sample was PBMCs. The TCR sequence derives from a man aged 25 to 40 in good health and CMV-seropositive. CDR3 DNA: TGTGCCAGTAGTGAGAGGGACAGGGGGGAAACCGGGGAGCTGTTTTTT. Protein product: CASSERDRGETGELFF.